A single sample is the source of the 22 T cell receptor beta chains below, sequenced in a study of response to subunit inactivated influenza vaccine. MiXCR, run by TCRdb on the RT-PCR reads, gives a single entry per CDR3 protein. The sample has just under 550,000 distinct CDR3 sequences, roughly 25% seen once. This sample also appeared in a second study, on T cells expressing NK-cell markers. This second study says: UMIs were included in TCR beta cDNA generated by 5'RACE template switching.

The sample here was CD4+ T cells sorted from PBMCs, taken less than 13 days after vaccination. The receptor source for this set is a man in his fifties who received an inactivated influenza vaccine.

The rearrangement uses TRBV13 and TRBJ2-3, with D possibly TRBD2 on 5 matching bases. Germline V gives CDR1 PRHDT, CDR2 FYEKMQ (reference sequence). CDR3 length equals 14 residues. The V and J ends lost 10 bases and 9 bases respectively, with 23 bases between them. The chain's CDR3 is CATTDTRRSGTQYF. Written as DNA, the CDR3 is TGTGCCACCACTGACACTCGCAGGTCGGGAACGCAGTATTTT.

This chain joins TRBV28 and TRBJ1-5; D gene unclear. The V gene's germline CDR1 is MDHEN and CDR2 SYDVKM. The V end was cut by 1 base, the J end by 7 bases, with 5 bases between. This CDR3 comprises 12 residues. For the CDR3, the DNA is TGTGCCAGCAGTTTATCTGTACAGCCCCAGCATTTT. Encoded protein: CASSLSVQPQHF.

This clonotype was observed a few times. No DNA is shown, since the ends of the CDR3 on it are uncertain; the CDR3 is the one TCRdb lists. V is TRBV21-1 and J is TRBJ2-1; no DNA check was done on the table's D call, TRBD1. TRBV21-1 is designated a pseudogene. With termini counted, the CDR3 has 19 amino acids. CDR3 residues: CASFAAGAGGWALDNEQFF.

V usage is TRBV29-1 and J usage is TRBJ2-7; perhaps TRBD1 as D (6 bases). The germline V gene has CDR1 SQVTM and CDR2 ANQGSEA. The length of the CDR3 is 13 residues. Trimming stripped 4 bases from V and 5 bases from J, with 15 bases between. The CDR3 loop is CSVAGVLSDEQYF. The CDR3 region has the DNA TGCAGCGTTGCAGGGGTCCTGAGCGACGAGCAGTACTTC.

The genes are TRBV9 and TRBJ2-4; D perhaps matches TRBD1 (6 bases). V lost 0 bases, J lost 7 bases, and 11 bases lay in between. The CDR3 totals 14 residues. The germline V gene encodes CDR1 SGDLS and CDR2 YYNGEE. CDR3 nucleotides: TGTGCCAGCAGCGTAGAGGGGGTTCCTAACATTCAGTACTTC. Translated, it gives CASSVEGVPNIQYF.

This clonotype was found a few times. This rearrangement joins TRBV18 to TRBJ2-1; D is ambiguous. V dropped 3 bases and J dropped 8 bases, with 8 bases sitting between them. CDR3 length: 12 residues. Per germline, CDR1 KGHSH and CDR2 LQKENI. CDR3 region: CASSPALDEQFF. In DNA form, the CDR3 reads TGTGCCAGCTCACCTGCTCTCGATGAGCAGTTCTTC.

The chain couples TRBV5-1 to TRBJ1-6; 7 nucleotides agree with TRBD1. The V gene end was trimmed by 2 bases and the J gene end by 5 bases; junction bases not matched to a gene: 7. Germline V lookup: CDR1 SGHRS, CDR2 YFSETQ. The length of the CDR3 is 16 residues. This CDR3 is CASSLGAGQNNSPLHF. The CDR3 region has the DNA TGCGCCAGCAGCTTAGGAGCGGGACAGAATAATTCACCCCTCCACTTT.

This clonotype was observed a handful of times. This sequence joins TRBV21-1 and TRBJ2-7; the table's TRBD1 call for D was not verified on the DNA. TRBV21-1 is flagged as a pseudogene. This CDR3 has 15 residues. CDR3 protein: CASSKFVGGTREQYF. The CDR3 DNA is TGTGCCAGCAGCAAATTCGTCGGGGGGACGCGGGAGCAGTACTTC.

The V gene is TRBV28, the J gene TRBJ2-1; unclear D gene. Trimming shortened V by 7 bases and J by 3 bases, and 13 bases separated the two germline ends. The CDR3 is made up of 14 amino acids. The germline V gene has CDR1 MDHEN and CDR2 SYDVKM. CDR3 sequence: CASKRATGYNEQFF. The CDR3 nucleotides are TGTGCCAGCAAACGGGCTACTGGCTACAATGAGCAGTTCTTC.

This sequence joins TRBV3-1 and TRBJ2-1, with 8 nucleotides matching TRBD2. The V and J ends lost 1 base and 6 bases, in that order; junction bases with no gene match: 5. The germline V gene has CDR1 LGHDT and CDR2 YNNKEL (reference sequence). The CDR3 has 15 residues. This CDR3 is CASSQGTSPLNEQFF. The CDR3 region has the DNA TGTGCCAGCAGCCAAGGGACTAGCCCTCTCAATGAGCAGTTCTTC.

This clonotype was seen more than once but under ten times. The chain has TRBV10-3 and TRBJ2-1, with 8 positions matching TRBD2. Per the germline V gene, CDR1 is ENHRY and CDR2 is SYGVKD. Unmatched junction bases numbered 2, after V lost 0 bases and J lost 10 bases. This CDR3 spans 13 amino acids. CDR3 amino acids: CAISESAGGEQFF. CDR3 nucleotides: TGTGCCATCAGTGAGTCGGCGGGAGGCGAGCAGTTCTTC.

The chain has TRBV7-2 and TRBJ2-3; 10 bases agree with TRBD2. V was pared by 5 bases and J by 6 bases, with 8 bases of the junction left unmatched. The CDR3 length is 15 residues. Germline lookup yields CDR1 SGHTA and CDR2 FQGNSA. The CDR3 nucleotides are TGTGCCAGCAGCCCCAGCGGGAGGGCTGGGGATACGCAGTATTTT. Its protein product is CASSPSGRAGDTQYF.

V gene TRBV18 combines with J gene TRBJ2-6; D unclear. Germline-derived CDR1 and CDR2 are KGHSH and LQKENI. This CDR3 region has 19 residues. The V end lost 3 bases, the J end lost 0 bases, and 18 bases lay between the germline ends. CDR3 nucleotide sequence: TGTGCCAGCTCACCGATCGAGGTCTCCTTCCGCTCTGGGGCCAACGTCCTGACTTTC. It yields the protein CASSPIEVSFRSGANVLTF.

This clonotype has only a few counts. The chain links TRBV5-1 to TRBJ2-7; D perhaps matches TRBD1 (6 bases). Trimming pared 6 bases from V and 0 bases from J, leaving 13 bases between. CDR3 length: 14 amino acids. Germline CDR1 SGHRS, CDR2 YFSETQ. The CDR3 DNA sequence: TGCGCCAGCAAAAACGGACAGAGCTCCTACGAGCAGTACTTC. This translates into CASKNGQSSYEQYF.

This rearrangement joins TRBV4-2 to TRBJ2-2; D possibly uses TRBD1 or TRBD2 (5 bases each). The ends were cut back, 3 bases at V and 0 bases at J, with 11 bases in the middle. This CDR3 has 16 amino acids. Germline V gene sequence: CDR1 LGHNA, CDR2 YNFKEQ. The CDR3, as DNA: TGTGCCAGCAGCCAGGCCGGGACGACGAACACCGGGGAGCTGTTTTTT. Protein: CASSQAGTTNTGELFF.

This clonotype was found many times. V is TRBV7-3 and J is TRBJ2-1; 8 bases agree with TRBD2. The length of the CDR3 is 17 residues. J gave up 8 bases and V 0 bases, and 12 bases lay outside the gene matches. Germline loops: CDR1 SGHTA, CDR2 FQGTGA. The DNA of the CDR3 is TGTGCCAGCAGCTTAACGAGCGGGAGTATACGATATGATGAGCAGTTCTTC. Protein product: CASSLTSGSIRYDEQFF.

This rearrangement joins TRBV4-2 to TRBJ1-6; 11 bases align to TRBD1. V was pared by 4 bases and J by 6 bases, with 5 bases of the junction left unmatched. Germline V gives CDR1 LGHNA, CDR2 YNFKEQ. The CDR3 is 16 residues long. The CDR3 DNA is TGTGCCAGCAGCCTCCGAGGGACAGGGGGTAATTCACCCCTCCACTTT. Translated: CASSLRGTGGNSPLHF.

This clonotype is a singleton in its sample. The chain is built from TRBV30 and TRBJ1-3; D not resolved. The germline V gene has CDR1 GTSNPN and CDR2 SVGIG (reference sequence). With 3 bases removed from V and 0 bases from J, the gap between germline ends came to 6 bases. This CDR3 contains 13 residues. The CDR3 spells CAWRQTSGNTIYF. The CDR3 DNA reads TGTGCCTGGAGACAGACCTCTGGAAACACCATATATTTT. Using reference TRBV30 and TRBJ1-3 for the parts outside the CDR3, the full variable domain is SQTIHQWPATLVQPVGSPLSLECTVEGTSNPNLYWYRQAAGRGLQLLFYSVGIGQISSEVPQNLSASRPQDRQFILSSKKLLLSDSGFYLCAWRQTSGNTIYFGEGSWLTVV.

This clonotype has ten or more counts. The V call is TRBV4-1, the J call TRBJ1-5; D gene uncertain. The CDR3 sequence is 15 residues long. Germline CDR1 MGHRA, CDR2 YSYEKL. Trimming took off 4 bases at V and 7 bases at J, with 17 bases between the two ends. CDR3 nucleotides: TGCGCCAGCAGCCGCCCAGAGGATAACAGACAGCCCCAGCATTTT. It specifies CASSRPEDNRQPQHF.

This clonotype was seen more than once but under ten times. The J gene is TRBJ2-6, the V gene TRBV7-2; unclear D gene. The CDR3 extends over 15 amino acids. Trimming removed 2 bases from V and 3 bases from J, with 8 bases in between. The germline gives CDR1 SGHTA, CDR2 FQGNSA. CDR3 region: CASSLNGLGANVLTF. The CDR3 DNA reads TGTGCCAGCAGCTTAAACGGGCTTGGGGCCAACGTCCTGACTTTC.

This clonotype was detected a few times. This rearrangement joins TRBV28 to TRBJ2-2, with a possible D match to TRBD1 (6 bases). Trimming pared 7 bases from V and 6 bases from J, leaving 15 bases between. The CDR3 is 14 amino acids. Germline-derived CDR1 and CDR2 are MDHEN and SYDVKM. The CDR3 spells CASNRVRTPGELFF. The CDR3 DNA sequence: TGTGCCAGCAACAGGGTTAGGACCCCCGGGGAGCTGTTTTTT. Full variable domain (outside the CDR3, taken from reference TRBV28 and TRBJ2-2): DVKVTQSSRYLVKRTGEKVFLECVQDMDHENMFWYRQDPGLGLRLIYFSYDVKMKEKGDIPEGYSVSREKKERFSLILESASTNQTSMYLCASNRVRTPGELFFGEGSRLTVL.

This clonotype was picked up many times. This chain connects TRBV18 to TRBJ1-2; D perhaps matches TRBD1 (5 bases). With 3 bases removed from V and 4 bases from J, the gap between germline ends came to 9 bases. Germline CDR1 KGHSH, CDR2 LQKENI. The CDR3 loop spans 13 amino acids. This CDR3 reads CASSPDSSYGYTF. In DNA, the CDR3 is TGTGCCAGCTCACCCGACAGTTCCTATGGCTACACCTTC.